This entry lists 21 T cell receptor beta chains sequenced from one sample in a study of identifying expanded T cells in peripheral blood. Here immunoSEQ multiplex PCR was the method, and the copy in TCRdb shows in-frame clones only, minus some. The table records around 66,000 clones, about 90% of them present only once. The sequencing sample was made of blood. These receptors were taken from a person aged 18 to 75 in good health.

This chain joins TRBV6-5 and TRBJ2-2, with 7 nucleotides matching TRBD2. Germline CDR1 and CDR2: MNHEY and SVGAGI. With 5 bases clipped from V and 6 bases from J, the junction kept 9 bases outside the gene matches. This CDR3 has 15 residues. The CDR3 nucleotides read TGTGCCAGCAGTGGCCGGGACTACTCCTCCGGGGAGCTGTTTTTT. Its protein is CASSGRDYSSGELFF.

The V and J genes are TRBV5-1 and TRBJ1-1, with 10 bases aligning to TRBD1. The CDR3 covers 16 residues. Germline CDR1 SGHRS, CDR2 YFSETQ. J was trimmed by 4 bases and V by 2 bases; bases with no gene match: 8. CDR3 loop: CASSFGGRQGATEAFF. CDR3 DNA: TGCGCCAGCAGCTTTGGAGGGCGACAGGGGGCCACTGAAGCTTTCTTT.

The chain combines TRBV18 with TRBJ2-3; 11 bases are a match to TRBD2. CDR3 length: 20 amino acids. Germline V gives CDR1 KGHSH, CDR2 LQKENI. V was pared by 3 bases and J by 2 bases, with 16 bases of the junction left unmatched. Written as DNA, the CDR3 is TGTGCCAGCTCACCGGGTTGGGCCGGGACTAGCGGACAAACCACAGATACGCAGTATTTT. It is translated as CASSPGWAGTSGQTTDTQYF.

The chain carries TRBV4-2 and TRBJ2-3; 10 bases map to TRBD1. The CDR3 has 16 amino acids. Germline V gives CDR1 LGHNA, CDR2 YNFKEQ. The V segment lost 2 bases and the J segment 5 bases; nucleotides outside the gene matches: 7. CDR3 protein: CASSQPLTGGLDTQYF. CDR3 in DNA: TGTGCCAGCAGCCAACCTCTGACAGGGGGCCTAGATACGCAGTATTTT.

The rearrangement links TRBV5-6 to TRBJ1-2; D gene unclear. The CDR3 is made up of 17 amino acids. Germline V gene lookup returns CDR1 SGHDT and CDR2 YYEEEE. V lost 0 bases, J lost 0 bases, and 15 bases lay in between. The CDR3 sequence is CASSLVNILGANYGYTF. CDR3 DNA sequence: TGTGCCAGCAGCTTGGTTAACATTTTGGGAGCTAACTATGGCTACACCTTC. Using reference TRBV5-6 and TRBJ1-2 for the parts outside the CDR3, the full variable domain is DAGVTQSPTHLIKTRGQQVTLRCSPKSGHDTVSWYQQALGQGPQFIFQYYEEEERQRGNFPDRFSGHQFPNYSSELNVNALLLGDSALYLCASSLVNILGANYGYTFGSGTRLTVV.

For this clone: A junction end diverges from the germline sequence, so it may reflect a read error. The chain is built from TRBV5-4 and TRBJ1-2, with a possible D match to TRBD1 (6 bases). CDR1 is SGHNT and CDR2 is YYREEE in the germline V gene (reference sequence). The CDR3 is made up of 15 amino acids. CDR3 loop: CASRLDSRLNYGYTF. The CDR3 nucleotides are TGTGCCAGCAGATTGGACAGTAGACTTAACTATGGCTACACCTTC.

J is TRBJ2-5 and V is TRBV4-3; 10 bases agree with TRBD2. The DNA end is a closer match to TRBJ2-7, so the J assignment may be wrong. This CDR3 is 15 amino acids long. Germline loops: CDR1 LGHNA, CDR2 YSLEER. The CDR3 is CASSQGMGTSDEQYF. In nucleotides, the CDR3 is TGCGCCAGCAGCCAAGGGATGGGGACTAGCGACGAGCAGTACTTC.

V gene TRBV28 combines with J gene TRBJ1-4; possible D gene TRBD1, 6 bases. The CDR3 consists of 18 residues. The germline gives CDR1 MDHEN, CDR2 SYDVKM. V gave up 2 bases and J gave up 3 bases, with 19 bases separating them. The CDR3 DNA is TGTGCCAGCAGTTTACGGGGGCGAGGGAGGGGCTCTAATGAAAAACTGTTTTTT. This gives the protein CASSLRGRGRGSNEKLFF.

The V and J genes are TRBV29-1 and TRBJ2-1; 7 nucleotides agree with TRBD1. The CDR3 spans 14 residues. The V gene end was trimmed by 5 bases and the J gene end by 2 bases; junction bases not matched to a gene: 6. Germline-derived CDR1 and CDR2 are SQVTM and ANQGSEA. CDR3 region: CSVPTGRAYNEQFF. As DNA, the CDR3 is TGCAGCGTTCCGACAGGGAGAGCCTACAATGAGCAGTTCTTC.

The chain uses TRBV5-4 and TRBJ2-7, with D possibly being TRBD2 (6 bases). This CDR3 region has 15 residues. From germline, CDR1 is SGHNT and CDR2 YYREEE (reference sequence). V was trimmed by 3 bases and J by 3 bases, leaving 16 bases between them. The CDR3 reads CASSSTGDGVYEQYF. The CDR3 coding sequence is TGTGCCAGCAGCTCTACGGGAGACGGCGTCTACGAGCAGTACTTC.

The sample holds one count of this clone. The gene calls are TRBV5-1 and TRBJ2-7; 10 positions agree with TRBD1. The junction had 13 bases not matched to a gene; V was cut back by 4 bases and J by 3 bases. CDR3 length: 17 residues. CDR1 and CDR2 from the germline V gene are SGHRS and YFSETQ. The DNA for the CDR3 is TGCGCCAGCAGCCGGGACCTGGGACAGGGGATAATCTACGAGCAGTACTTC. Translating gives CASSRDLGQGIIYEQYF.

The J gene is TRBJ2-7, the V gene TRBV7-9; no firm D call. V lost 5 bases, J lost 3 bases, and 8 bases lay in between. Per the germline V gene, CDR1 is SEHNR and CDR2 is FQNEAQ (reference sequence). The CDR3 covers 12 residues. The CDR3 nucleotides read TGTGCCAGCAGCGCTCGGATCTACGAGCAGTACTTC. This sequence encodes CASSARIYEQYF.

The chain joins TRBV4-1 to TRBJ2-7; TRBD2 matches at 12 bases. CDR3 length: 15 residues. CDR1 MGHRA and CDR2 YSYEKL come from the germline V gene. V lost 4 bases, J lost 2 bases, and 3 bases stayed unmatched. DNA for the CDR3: TGCGCCAGCAGCCTGACTAGCGGGAGCACCTACGAGCAGTACTTC. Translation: CASSLTSGSTYEQYF.

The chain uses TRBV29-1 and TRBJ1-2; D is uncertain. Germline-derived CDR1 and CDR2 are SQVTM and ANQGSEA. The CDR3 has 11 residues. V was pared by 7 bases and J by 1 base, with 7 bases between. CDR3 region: CSAYINYGYTF. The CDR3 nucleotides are TGCAGCGCCTACATTAACTATGGCTACACCTTC.

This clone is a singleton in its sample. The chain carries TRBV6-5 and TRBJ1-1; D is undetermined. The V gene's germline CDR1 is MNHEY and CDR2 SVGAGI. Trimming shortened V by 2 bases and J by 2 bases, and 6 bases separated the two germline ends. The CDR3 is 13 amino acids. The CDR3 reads CASSYLPNTEAFF. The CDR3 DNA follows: TGTGCCAGCAGTTACCTACCAAACACTGAAGCTTTCTTT.

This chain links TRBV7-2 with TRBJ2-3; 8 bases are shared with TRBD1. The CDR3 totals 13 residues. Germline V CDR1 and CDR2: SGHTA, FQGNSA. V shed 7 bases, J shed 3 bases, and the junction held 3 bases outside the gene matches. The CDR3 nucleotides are TGTGCCAGCACACGGACAGGGACAGATACGCAGTATTTT. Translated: CASTRTGTDTQYF. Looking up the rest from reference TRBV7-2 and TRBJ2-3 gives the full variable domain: GAGVSQSPSNKVTEKGKDVELRCDPISGHTALYWYRQSLGQGLEFLIYFQGNSAPDKSGLPSDRFSAERTGGSVSTLTIQRTQQEDSAVYLCASTRTGTDTQYFGPGTRLTVL.

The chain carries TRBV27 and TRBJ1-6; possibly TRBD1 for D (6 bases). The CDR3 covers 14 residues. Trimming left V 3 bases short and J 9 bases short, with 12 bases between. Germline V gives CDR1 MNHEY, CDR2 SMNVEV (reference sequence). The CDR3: CASSLGGLGSPLHF. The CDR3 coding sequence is TGTGCCAGCAGTTTGGGGGGCTTGGGTTCACCCCTCCACTTT.

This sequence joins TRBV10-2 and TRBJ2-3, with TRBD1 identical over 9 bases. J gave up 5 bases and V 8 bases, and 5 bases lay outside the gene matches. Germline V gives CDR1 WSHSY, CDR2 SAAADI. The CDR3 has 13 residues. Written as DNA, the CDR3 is TGCGCCAGCGGAGGACAGGGGAGAGATACGCAGTATTTT. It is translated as CASGGQGRDTQYF.

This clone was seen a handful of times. As DNA, the CDR3 is TGTGCCAGCAGCGCCCGGGACAGGGTGCGCTACACCTTC. The encoded protein is CASSARDRVRYTF. This chain connects TRBV9 to TRBJ1-2; 9 bases map to TRBD1. J lost 9 bases, V lost 3 bases, and 6 bases had no gene match. CDR3 length: 13 residues. Germline CDR1 SGDLS, CDR2 YYNGEE.

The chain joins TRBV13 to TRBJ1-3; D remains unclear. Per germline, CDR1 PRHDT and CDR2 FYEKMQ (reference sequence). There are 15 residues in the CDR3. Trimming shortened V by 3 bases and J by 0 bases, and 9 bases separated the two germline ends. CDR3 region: CASSFRTLSGNTIYF. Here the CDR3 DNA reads TGTGCCAGCAGCTTCAGGACGCTCTCTGGAAACACCATATATTTT.

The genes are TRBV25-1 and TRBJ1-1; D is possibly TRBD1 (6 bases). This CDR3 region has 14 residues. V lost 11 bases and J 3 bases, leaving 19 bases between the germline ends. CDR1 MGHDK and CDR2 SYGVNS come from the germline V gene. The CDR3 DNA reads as TGTGCCGCTACCCGAGCGGGGGCGGACACTGAAGCTTTCTTT. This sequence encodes CAATRAGADTEAFF.